This TCR beta chain stems from a study of vaccination and CD4 T cells after COVID-19. Study-level background: Convalescent patients gave post-COVID blood a median about 100 days post-diagnosis, range 35 to 161. Stimuli were overlapping spike peptide pools of SARS-CoV-2 and three common cold coronaviruses (HCoV-NL63, HCoV-OC43, HCoV-229E).

The treatment is: approximately nine-day PBMC culture with coronavirus spike peptide pools or control peptides (ViraFEST assay). Sequencing of DNA taken from cultured CD4+ T cells relied on the Oncomine TCR Beta short-read assay. TCRdb recomputed calls from the PCR reads with MiXCR, one row per CDR3 protein. This sample has around 25,000 distinct CDR3 sequences; around three fifths occur once, and the top ten carry around 2.7%. Points on this clonotype: Its target is not known.

The CDR3 is 13 residues long. The ends were cut back, 3 bases at V and 8 bases at J, with 13 bases in the middle. The sequence derives from a human donor who had recovered from COVID-19. The chain couples TRBV12-3 or TRBV12-4 to TRBJ1-2; D is possibly TRBD1 (5 bases). Specimen: CD4+ T cells from blood, cultured in vitro. This CDR3 reads CASSLGREIGYTF. DNA of the CDR3: TGTGCCAGCAGTTTGGGCAGGGAAATAGGCTACACCTTC.